A single sample is the source of the 7 T cell receptor beta chains below, sequenced in a study of regulatory T cells in long-lasting Graves disease. In building TCR beta libraries, iRepertoire HTBI primers were used together with Arm-PCR of CDR3 regions. TCRdb fed the multiplex PCR reads into MiXCR, producing one record per CDR3 protein. The table includes 350,000 to 400,000 distinct CDR3 sequences, 15% to 20% detected once. The time point denotes: newly diagnosed GD, antithyroid drugs for less than 3 months. The TCR library was made from RNA that had been extracted from PBMCs in TRIzol. These data were also filed under a second study, of T cells in Graves' hyperthyroidism and ophthalmopathy.

This sample comprised peripheral blood mononuclear cells (PBMCs), obtained at new diagnosis, from a patient treated with antithyroid drugs. The receptors shown here come from a woman aged 18 to 35 with Graves disease.

The sample holds many counts of this clonotype. The rearrangement uses TRBV27 and TRBJ2-1, with unresolved D. The CDR3 length is 12 residues. CDR1 and CDR2 (germline): MNHEY, SMNVEV (reference sequence). V lost 4 bases and J lost 4, with 5 bases in between. The CDR3 spells CASSSGYNEQFF. In DNA, the CDR3 is TGTGCCAGCAGTTCCGGATACAATGAGCAGTTCTTC.

This clonotype has a count of ten or more. The chain combines TRBV5-1 with TRBJ2-3; D gene unclear. The CDR3 length is 15 residues. V lost 0 bases, J lost 2 bases, and 10 bases lay in between. Germline CDR1 reads SGHRS; CDR2 reads YFSETQ. The CDR3: CASSLDLPATDTQYF. CDR3 DNA: TGCGCCAGCAGCTTGGATCTTCCGGCCACAGATACGCAGTATTTT.

This clonotype was counted many times. The chain joins TRBV7-9 to TRBJ2-5; 11 bases are a match to TRBD2. Germline lookup yields CDR1 SEHNR and CDR2 FQNEAQ (reference sequence). The CDR3 sequence is 16 residues long. The V segment lost 3 bases and the J segment 1 base; nucleotides outside the gene matches: 4. The CDR3 region has the DNA TGTGCCAGCAGCTTCGGACTAGCGGGTCTCCAAGAGACCCAGTACTTC. Translated: CASSFGLAGLQETQYF.

This clonotype was counted at least ten times. The chain is built from TRBV30 and TRBJ1-2; 8 positions agree with TRBD1. V was clipped by 0 bases and J by 8 bases; unmatched bases: 11. The CDR3 has 15 residues. CDR1 and CDR2 from the germline V gene are GTSNPN and SVGIG (reference sequence). The CDR3 loop reads CAWSVSTDRVGGYTF. CDR3 DNA sequence: TGTGCCTGGAGTGTCTCCACGGACAGGGTTGGCGGCTACACCTTC.

This clonotype was recorded many times. The chain employs TRBV6-2 or TRBV6-3 and TRBJ1-1; no definite D call. Germline assignment: CDR1 MNHEY and CDR2 SVGEGT. This CDR3 is built from 15 residues. V lost 6 bases to trimming and J lost 7 bases, with 21 bases between them. CDR3 in amino acids: CASSEAFRGLSEAFF. The DNA for the CDR3 is TGTGCCAGCAGCGAGGCCTTCCGCGGGTTGAGTGAAGCTTTCTTT.

This clonotype was detected ten times or more. The chain carries TRBV20-1 and TRBJ2-7; 12 positions agree with TRBD2. Germline lookup yields CDR1 DFQATT and CDR2 SNEGSKA (reference sequence). J lost 6 bases, V lost 5 bases, and 14 bases had no gene match. This CDR3 is 16 amino acids long. In DNA, the CDR3 is TGCAGTGCTGATGATCCGGCTAGCGGGGGGGCCACCGAGCAGTACTTC. This sequence encodes CSADDPASGGATEQYF.

This clonotype was counted between two and nine times. The rearrangement joins TRBV11-2 to TRBJ1-6, with 9 positions matching TRBD1. With 1 base clipped from V and 7 bases from J, the junction kept 5 bases outside the gene matches. The germline CDR1 and CDR2 sequences are SGHAT and FQNNGV. The CDR3 runs to 16 residues. In nucleotides, the CDR3 is TGTGCCAGCAGCTTAGCGGAAGGACAGGGGAATTCACCCCTCCACTTT. This gives the protein CASSLAEGQGNSPLHF.